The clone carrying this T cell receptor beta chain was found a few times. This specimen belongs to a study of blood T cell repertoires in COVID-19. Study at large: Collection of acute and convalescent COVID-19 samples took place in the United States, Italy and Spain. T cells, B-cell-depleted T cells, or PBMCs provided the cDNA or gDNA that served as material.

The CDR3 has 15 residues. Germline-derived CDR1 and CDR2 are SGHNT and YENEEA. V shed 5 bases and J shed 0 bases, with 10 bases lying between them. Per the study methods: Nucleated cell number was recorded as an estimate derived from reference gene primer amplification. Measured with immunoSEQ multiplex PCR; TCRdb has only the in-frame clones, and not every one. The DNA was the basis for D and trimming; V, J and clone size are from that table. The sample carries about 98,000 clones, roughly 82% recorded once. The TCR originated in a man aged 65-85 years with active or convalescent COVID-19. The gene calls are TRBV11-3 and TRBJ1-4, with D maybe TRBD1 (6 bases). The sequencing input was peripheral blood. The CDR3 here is CASSPQGSTNEKLFF. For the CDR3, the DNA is TGTGCCAGCAGCCCACAGGGTTCAACTAATGAAAAACTGTTTTTT.